These T cell receptor beta chains were read from a single sample in a study of OX40 agonist ivuxolimab in advanced cancers. Data came from immunoSEQ multiplex PCR; TCRdb stores just in-frame clones and leaves some out. The sample includes more than 85,000 clones, about 89% of them seen just once. This sample comprised CD4+ or CD8+ T cells sorted from blood, obtained in a trial of the OX40 agonist ivuxolimab. The receptors shown here come from an adult with an advanced solid tumor such as melanoma, head and neck, liver or kidney cancer. CDR3s include the opening cysteine and the closing phenylalanine or tryptophan.

V gene: TRBV2; J gene: TRBJ2-5; CDR3 protein: CASSGLAGGTQETQYF
V gene: TRBV20-1; J gene: TRBJ1-1; CDR3 protein: CSARGGEGPFF
V gene: TRBV9; J gene: TRBJ2-2; CDR3 protein: CASSVEGGANTGELFF
V gene: TRBV25-1; J gene: TRBJ1-3; CDR3 protein: CASNGYRDNTIYF
V gene: TRBV9; J gene: TRBJ2-3; CDR3 protein: CASSVSTQSTDTQYF
V gene: TRBV7-7; J gene: TRBJ2-3; CDR3 protein: CASSLAAADTQYF
V gene: TRBV5-1; J gene: TRBJ1-1; CDR3 protein: CASSLGVRSGTEAFF
V gene: TRBV4-3; J gene: TRBJ1-1; CDR3 protein: CASSRALEWYPNTEAFF
V gene: TRBV6-4; J gene: TRBJ1-2; CDR3 protein: CASRIGYGYTF
V gene: TRBV2; J gene: TRBJ2-3; CDR3 protein: CASETGGTSTDTQYF
V gene: TRBV6-6; J gene: TRBJ1-1; CDR3 protein: CASSPRDRGGTEAFF
V gene: TRBV7-2; J gene: TRBJ2-3; CDR3 protein: CASSLGDSSDTQYF
V gene: TRBV29-1; J gene: TRBJ1-1; CDR3 protein: CSVDRGLNTEAFF
V gene: TRBV11-2; J gene: TRBJ2-7; CDR3 protein: CASSFLAQSSYEQYF
V gene: TRBV19; J gene: TRBJ1-3; CDR3 protein: CASSSDFSGNTIYF
V gene: TRBV5-1; J gene: TRBJ2-7; CDR3 protein: CASSGTSGSNDEQYF
V gene: TRBV2; J gene: TRBJ1-2; CDR3 protein: CAGRLIQSYGYTF
V gene: TRBV2; J gene: TRBJ1-2; CDR3 protein: CASRGQGGGYTF
V gene: TRBV28; J gene: TRBJ2-2; CDR3 protein: CASITSGHTGELFF
V gene: TRBV27; J gene: TRBJ2-3; CDR3 protein: CASGRRGDTQYF
V gene: TRBV20-1; J gene: TRBJ1-4; CDR3 protein: CSASPGGTLFF
V gene: TRBV6-5; J gene: TRBJ2-7; CDR3 protein: CASSYSGRGYEQYF
V gene: TRBV27; J gene: TRBJ2-7; CDR3 protein: CASSRGGVGLAGASSYEQYF
V gene: TRBV19; J gene: TRBJ1-5; CDR3 protein: CASRTGGHSNQPQHF
V gene: TRBV7-2; J gene: TRBJ2-1; CDR3 protein: CASSLAGTGGYNEQFF
V gene: TRBV7-6; J gene: TRBJ2-7; CDR3 protein: CASSLGSTASIYEQYF
V gene: TRBV4-2; J gene: TRBJ1-3; CDR3 protein: CASSQEGIFSGNTIYF